Included here is one T cell receptor (beta chain) sequence, with context. It has no known antigen specificity. Within one base of it there is no much larger clone, and no base qualities were kept. Libraries of naive CD8 T cells were built from anywhere between about 17,000 and 1,000,000 sorted cells, with 10%, 30% or 50% of the purified RNA used. Naive CD8 T cells, defined as CD8+CD4-CCR7+CD45RA+, were FACS-sorted into RLT Plus buffer on a BD FACSAria II. To test detection sensitivity, Jurkat RNA equal to over nine TCR copies was added to samples of about 20,000-1,100,000 naive CD8 T cells. Enrichment of CD8 T cells was performed with RosetteSep CD8+ T Cell Enrichment Cocktail and Ficoll-Paque, after which ACK red cell lysis was carried out. The data stem from a study of molecular identifiers for immune sequencing clone quantification (dated by TCRdb to 2017 to 2018). Background on the whole study: For a replicate experiment, the RNA from either approximately 20,000 or 100,000 naive CD8 T cells was divided into five aliquots, and four of those aliquots went on to sequencing. This methods study used CD8 T cells to benchmark TCR RNA copy counting and molecular-identifier clustering-based TCR repertoire sequencing (MIDCIRS). Beyond this particular receptor, the publication reports: A single cell's worth of spiked-in Jurkat TCR RNA was reported detectable even among 750,000 to 1,000,000 naive CD8 T cells. The naive libraries included spiked-in Jurkat TCR RNA (roughly nine copies' worth), and this Jurkat TCR RNA is not part of the donor repertoire. Around 2.9 recovered TCR RNA copies per cell were obtained by modeling, versus about 10 by digital PCR, implying a capture efficiency of around 28%. When barcode sub-clustering was not used, chimeric consensus sequences inflated TCR diversity, with chimeras reaching as high as 47%. Identical TCR molecules sharing a barcode could cause highly expanded clone sizes to be underestimated. In CMV-specific effector cells, clones with more than 20 RNA copies accounted for over 97% of molecules, whereas in naive cells such clones accounted for under 1%.

Library preparation used PCR. The sample was run on an Illumina HiSeq 4000. Bulk TCR libraries were made following a previously described method, with the TCR primers given in Table S5. Purification of total RNA was performed with the Qiagen AllPrep DNA/RNA kit. Before any analysis, reads coming from multiple sequencing runs of the same library were combined into one pool. Per the authors' processing: Only reads with exact TCR constant sequence were kept, trimmed to 150 nt, and grouped by their 12-nt molecular barcodes. Reads in each barcode group were sub-clustered using a 15% Levenshtein threshold, and a quality-weighted consensus sequence was built for each RNA molecule. Non-functional sequences were removed, as were lower-count sequences one edit away from another. Based on a fit of two negative binomial distributions, barcode sub-clusters having less than 20% of the maximum read count were discarded. The raw public reads went through TCRdb reprocessing: fastp at Q25, MiXCR clone calling, in-frame beta chains kept. Identical CDR3 protein sequences are pooled into one entry, listed with their most common genes and DNA. TCRdb, not the original authors, processed these V and J calls. The sample records around 480,000 distinct CDR3 sequences, 20% to 25% of which are singletons. The top ten hold roughly 0.81% of the sample.

Counted from cysteine to phenylalanine, this CDR3 has 15 amino acids. The DNA shown is the 45-base CDR3, in frame from base 1. CDR1 PRHDT and CDR2 FYEKMQ are derived from the germline V gene (reference sequence). V loses 7 bases, J loses 0 bases, and the germline ends lie 13 bases apart. The receptor was derived from a human donor in good health. Some libraries in this study had Jurkat cell RNA spiked in. Sequences were obtained from naive CD8+ T cells from blood, with Jurkat cell RNA spiked in. Taken with the paper, the label for cell subset or site translates to: FACS-sorted CD8+CD4-CCR7+CD45RA+ naive T cells. The V gene is TRBV13 and the J gene is TRBJ2-1; possibly the D gene is TRBD2, per 6 matching bases. The sequenced DNA: TGTGCCAGCAACTCGGAGGGGAGCTCCTACAATGAGCAGTTCTTC. Translated, this is CASNSEGSSYNEQFF.